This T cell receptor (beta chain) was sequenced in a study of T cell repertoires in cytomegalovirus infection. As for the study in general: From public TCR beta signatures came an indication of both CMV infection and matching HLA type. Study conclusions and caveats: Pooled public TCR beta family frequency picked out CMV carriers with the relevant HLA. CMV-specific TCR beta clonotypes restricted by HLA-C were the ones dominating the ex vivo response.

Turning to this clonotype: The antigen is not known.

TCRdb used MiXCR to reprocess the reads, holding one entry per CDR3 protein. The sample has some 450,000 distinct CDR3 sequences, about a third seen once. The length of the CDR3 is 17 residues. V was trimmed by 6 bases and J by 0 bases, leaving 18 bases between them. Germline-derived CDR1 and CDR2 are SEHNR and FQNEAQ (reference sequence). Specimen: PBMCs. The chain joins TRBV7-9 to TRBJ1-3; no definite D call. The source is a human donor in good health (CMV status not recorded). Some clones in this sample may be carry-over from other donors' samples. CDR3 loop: CASRVGREPNSGNTIYF. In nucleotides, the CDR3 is TGTGCCAGCAGGGTTGGACGCGAACCGAACTCTGGAAACACCATATATTTT.